This T cell receptor (beta chain) was profiled in a study of T cell changes during pregnancy in multiple sclerosis. This clone was picked up one time. V was cut by 2 bases and J by 1 base, with 12 bases left in between. Germline V gene sequence: CDR1 GTSNPN, CDR2 SVGIG (reference sequence). The CDR3 spans 14 residues. Clones were sequenced by immunoSEQ multiplex PCR, and TCRdb holds only the in-frame ones, with some missing. The repertoire holds almost 40,000 clones, under 95% seen once, with 0.5% to 0.85% in the top ten. The chain joins TRBV30 to TRBJ2-7, with unresolved D. This sequence originates from a female donor in good health, enrolled as a control in a pregnancy study. Sequencing used CD4+ T cells from peripheral blood mononuclear cells, obtained in the second trimester of pregnancy. CDR3: CAWSPVVRSYEQYF. The CDR3 nucleotides are TGTGCCTGGAGTCCCGTAGTCCGGTCCTACGAGCAGTACTTC.